This T cell receptor beta chain was retrieved from a study of blood T cell repertoires in COVID-19 (dated by TCRdb to about 2020). For the study in its entirety: Collaborator samples came from the United States, Italy and Spain and covered acute and convalescent phases of COVID-19. The prospective study material was composed of cDNA or gDNA derived from T cells, B-cell-depleted T cells, or PBMCs. The dataset comprised deeply sampled blood TCRbeta repertoires from subjects exposed to, actively infected with, or recovered from COVID-19. A freely available public database, intended as a resource for researchers studying the immune response to SARS-CoV-2, is where the repertoires were released. The samples were drawn from the first 160 participants of the ongoing ImmuneRACE study and from more than 1,000 subjects provided by 6 global collaborators. Nearly every sample came with metadata listing a de-identified subject ID, COVID-19 status, age in years and sex. Where available, HLA class I and class II types were taken from metadata supplied by the sample provider and were not determined by assay-based typing.

From a lookup of the germline V gene (reference sequence), CDR1 and CDR2 are WNHNN and SYGVQD. From cysteine to phenylalanine, the CDR3 is 14 amino acids long. CDR3 DNA only is kept here, 42 bases in frame from base 1. The V end loses 7 bases and the J end loses 0 bases, and a stretch of 9 bases separates them. As to this clone: Its binding antigen is unknown. No much larger clone is present one base from it, and per-base qualities are unavailable.

TCRbeta CDR3 regions were amplified from genomic DNA using the immunoSEQ Assay, a bias-controlled multiplex PCR. On the study's bioinformatics: The number of nucleated cells in each sample was estimated from the amplification of reference gene primers within the assay. Sequence reads were collapsed and filtered to measure the absolute abundance of every unique TCRbeta CDR3 rearrangement. Productive Simpson clonality was computed per sample as the square root of Simpson's diversity index over productive rearrangements. TCRdb limited this immuneACCESS table to in-frame rearrangements with V and J called. A share of clones is missing; checked studies link under half to unresolved V genes, and the rest is unexplained. V, J and clone size are those of that table, while D and trimming were read from the DNA. The sample table holds about 210,000 clones, of which approximately 85% were seen once. The ten biggest clones cover less than 6.5% of the sample.

One collaborating source in Seattle enrolled patients while the patients were actively infected and followed the patients over time throughout the course of disease. Each collaborating institution followed its own protocols to collect whole blood in K2EDTA tubes. For TCRbeta analysis, collaborators shipped samples as frozen whole blood, isolated PBMCs, or DNA extracted from either of those sample types. Paper-wide results and their limitations: How much clinical and demographic metadata was included differed by source and by participant, and the metadata was provided uncurated.

The chain uses TRBV10-1 and TRBJ2-2; D gene: possibly TRBD1, on 5 matching bases. This receptor was taken from a man between 50 and 59 years old with COVID-19, enrolled during active disease. Sample: peripheral blood. The sequence in DNA is TGCGCCAGCACCCAGGGTACGAACACCGGGGAGCTGTTTTTT. Protein translation: CASTQGTNTGELFF.